This TCR beta chain is from a study of T cell changes during pregnancy in multiple sclerosis. Sequenced by immunoSEQ multiplex PCR; TCRdb stores in-frame clones only, minus some. The sample lists 78,000 or so clones; 90% to 95% were seen once. Germline-derived CDR1 and CDR2 are MDHEN and SYDVKM. Trimming removed 6 bases from V and 4 bases from J; junction bases left unmatched: 10. The CDR3 loop spans 15 amino acids. This clone came up a few times. The chain carries TRBV28 and TRBJ1-1, with 8 positions matching TRBD1. This TCR was recovered from a female donor with multiple sclerosis, enrolled in a pregnancy study. The material sequenced was CD4+ T cells from peripheral blood mononuclear cells, taken before pregnancy. CDR3 loop: CASSLTDREVTEAFF. CDR3 in DNA: TGTGCCAGCAGCCTCACGGACAGGGAGGTCACTGAAGCTTTCTTT.